These 32 T cell receptor beta chains were all obtained from the same sample, sequenced in a study of OX40 agonist ivuxolimab in advanced cancers. Assay: immunoSEQ multiplex PCR; the TCRdb copy retains only in-frame clones and omits some. Of 96,000 or so clones listed, roughly 87% are singletons. Sequenced material: CD4+ or CD8+ T cells sorted from blood, taken in a trial of the OX40 agonist ivuxolimab. The receptor source for this set is an adult with an advanced solid tumor such as melanoma, head and neck, liver or kidney cancer.

The table lists this clone with a few counts. The genes are TRBV6-4 and TRBJ2-3; TRBD2 aligns across 11 bases. V shed 4 bases and J 2 bases; nucleotides not matched to a gene: 2. Germline V gene sequence: CDR1 MRHNA, CDR2 SNTAGT. The CDR3 sequence is 15 residues long. CDR3 sequence (DNA): TGTGCCAGCAGTGCGGGACTAGCGGACACAGATACGCAGTATTTT. This encodes CASSAGLADTDTQYF.

This clone occurred once. The chain couples TRBV18 to TRBJ1-2, with 10 bases that match TRBD1. Germline V gene data show CDR1 as KGHSH and CDR2 as LQKENI. The CDR3 covers 14 residues. Trimming took 2 bases from V and 5 from J; bases not matched to a gene: 2. The CDR3 spells CASSPGQGEYGYTF. The CDR3, as DNA: TGTGCCAGCTCACCAGGACAGGGGGAATATGGCTACACCTTC.

The chain has TRBV19 and TRBJ2-7, with 11 bases aligning to TRBD1. The trim removed 5 bases at V and 6 bases at J, leaving 12 bases unmatched. CDR1 LNHDA and CDR2 SQIVND come from the germline V gene (reference sequence). There are 16 residues in the CDR3. The CDR3 bases are TGTGCCAGTAGTGTGTCCTCCCGGACAGGGGGCAGCGAGCAGTACTTC. This codes for CASSVSSRTGGSEQYF.

The V and J genes are TRBV6-4 and TRBJ2-7; D possibly corresponds to TRBD2 (5 bases). The length of the CDR3 is 15 residues. V was shortened by 7 bases and J by 5 bases, with 21 bases between the two germline ends. Per germline, CDR1 MRHNA and CDR2 SNTAGT. The CDR3 here is CASTPGEPDGDEQYF. The CDR3, as DNA: TGTGCCAGCACCCCCGGGGAGCCAGACGGTGACGAGCAGTACTTC.

This rearrangement joins TRBV7-2 to TRBJ2-7; D might be TRBD1 or TRBD2, each matching 5 bases. Germline V CDR1 and CDR2: SGHTA, FQGNSA. Trimming shortened V by 4 bases and J by 3 bases, and 16 bases separated the two germline ends. CDR3 length: 15 residues. CDR3 coding DNA: TGTGCCAGCAGCTCTTCTGTAGGGACGATCTACGAGCAGTACTTC. Amino acid sequence: CASSSSVGTIYEQYF.

The CDR3 DNA follows: TGTGCCAGCAGCTCCGCCGGGACAAGGGACATTCAGTACTTC. Translated: CASSSAGTRDIQYF. The V call is TRBV11-3, the J call TRBJ2-4; D may be TRBD1 (6 bases). V was shortened by 4 bases and J by 8 bases, with 15 bases between the two germline ends. CDR1 and CDR2 from the germline V gene are SGHNT and YENEEA. The CDR3 spans 14 residues. Based on the CDR3 plus reference TRBV11-3 and TRBJ2-4, the full variable domain is EAGVVQSPRYKIIEKKQPVAFWCNPISGHNTLYWYLQNLGQGPELLIRYENEEAVDDSQLPKDRFSAERLKGVDSTLKIQPAELGDSAVYLCASSSAGTRDIQYFGAGTRLSVL.

V usage is TRBV2 and J usage is TRBJ1-5; D gene unclear. Germline loops: CDR1 SNHLY, CDR2 FYNNEI. V was clipped by 5 bases and J by 0 bases, with 17 bases between them. The CDR3 loop spans 17 amino acids. The CDR3 spells CASSHGRSPYSNQPQHF. The CDR3 bases are TGTGCCAGCAGTCATGGCAGGAGCCCTTATAGCAATCAGCCCCAGCATTTT.

The chain is built from TRBV6-6 and TRBJ2-1; TRBD2 agrees at 14 bases. Unmatched junction bases numbered 4, after V lost 6 bases and J lost 9 bases. This CDR3 is built from 14 residues. CDR1 MNHNY and CDR2 SVGAGI come from the germline V gene (reference sequence). CDR3: CASSRGLAGGEQFF. CDR3 DNA sequence: TGTGCCAGCAGCCGTGGACTAGCGGGGGGTGAGCAGTTCTTC.

This clone was picked up one time. The chain joins TRBV25-1 to TRBJ2-7; TRBD1 agrees at 8 bases. The CDR3 sequence is 13 residues long. Trimming cost V 2 bases and J 6 bases; bases outside gene matches: 3. Looked up from germline, CDR1 is MGHDK and CDR2 is SYGVNS. As DNA, the CDR3 is TGTGCCAGCAGTGAAAGCGACAGGGGCGAGCAGTACTTC. The encoded protein is CASSESDRGEQYF.

The rearrangement uses TRBV15 and TRBJ2-7; 12 nucleotides match TRBD2. V was clipped by 1 base and J by 4 bases; unmatched bases: 11. The CDR3 spans 18 residues. The V gene's germline CDR1 is LNHNV and CDR2 YYDKDF (reference sequence). In nucleotides, the CDR3 is TGTGCCACCAGCAGAGGGGGAGGGTGGACTAGCGGGAATTACGAGCAGTACTTC. Translating gives CATSRGGGWTSGNYEQYF.

This chain links TRBV10-3 with TRBJ2-1; TRBD2 matches 10 bases. CDR1 ENHRY and CDR2 SYGVKD come from the germline V gene. This CDR3 has 15 residues. V was clipped by 6 bases and J by 6 bases; unmatched bases: 8. The CDR3 DNA is TGTGCCATCAGACTAGCGGGATCCCTCGGCAATGAGCAGTTCTTC. Translated: CAIRLAGSLGNEQFF.

The genes are TRBV6-5 and TRBJ2-2; D not certain. Between the trimmed V and J ends, which lost 6 bases and 5 bases, there was a span of 10 bases. This CDR3 is 13 amino acids long. CDR1 MNHEY and CDR2 SVGAGI come from the germline V gene. CDR3 nucleotides: TGTGCCAGCAGGAGGTTTGGGACCGGGGAGCTGTTTTTT. Translated: CASRRFGTGELFF.

CDR3 amino acids: CANSLVEPGRPQFF. CDR3 DNA: TGTGCCAACTCGCTGGTGGAACCGGGACGCCCGCAGTTCTTC. This sequence joins TRBV21-1 and TRBJ2-1. TRBV21-1 is described as a pseudogene. This CDR3 comprises 14 residues.

This clone appeared a single time. The chain carries TRBV27 and TRBJ2-7; 9 nucleotides match TRBD1. The J segment lost 2 bases and the V segment lost 5 bases, leaving 4 bases of the junction unmatched. The CDR3 loop spans 14 amino acids. From germline, CDR1 is MNHEY and CDR2 SMNVEV (reference sequence). The CDR3 region is CASSLNRGPYEQYF. CDR3 in DNA: TGTGCCAGCAGTCTTAACAGGGGGCCCTACGAGCAGTACTTC.

The gene calls are TRBV27 and TRBJ2-7; possibly TRBD2 for D (6 bases). Germline lookup yields CDR1 MNHEY and CDR2 SMNVEV (reference sequence). The CDR3 contains 15 residues. V lost 5 bases to trimming and J lost 6 bases, with 20 bases between them. In DNA, the CDR3 is TGTGCCAGCAGTCCCTCCGGGAGTCACTTTTCCGAGCAGTACTTC. Translation gives CASSPSGSHFSEQYF.

The chain is built from TRBV27 and TRBJ2-7, with 9 bases lining up with TRBD2. Germline CDR1 reads MNHEY; CDR2 reads SMNVEV (reference sequence). The trim removed 0 bases at V and 2 bases at J, leaving 8 bases unmatched. The CDR3 runs to 17 residues. The CDR3 spells CASSLSSRTSAPYEQYF. CDR3 bases: TGTGCCAGCAGTTTATCGAGTAGGACTAGCGCACCCTACGAGCAGTACTTC.

V is TRBV30 and J is TRBJ1-2, with TRBD1 identical over 12 bases. J lost 6 bases, V lost 3 bases, and 5 bases had no gene match. Germline V gene lookup returns CDR1 GTSNPN and CDR2 SVGIG (reference sequence). The CDR3 loop spans 14 amino acids. The CDR3 sequence: CAWSRDRGRHGYTF. The DNA for the CDR3 is TGTGCCTGGAGCAGGGACAGGGGGCGACATGGCTACACCTTC.

The gene calls are TRBV18 and TRBJ2-1; 12 bases are shared with TRBD2. Germline V CDR1 and CDR2: KGHSH, LQKENI. The V gene end was trimmed by 2 bases and the J gene end by 10 bases; junction bases not matched to a gene: 9. The length of the CDR3 is 16 residues. The CDR3 DNA follows: TGTGCCAGCTCACCAGAGCTAGCGGGAGGGCTCGGCGAGCAGTTCTTC. It specifies CASSPELAGGLGEQFF.

The DNA for the CDR3 is TGCAGTGCTAGAGCTAGGGATACGCAGTATTTT. It is translated as CSARARDTQYF. The chain recombines TRBV20-1 with TRBJ2-3; D remains ambiguous. V shed 1 base and J shed 6 bases, with 5 bases lying between them. Germline V gene data show CDR1 as DFQATT and CDR2 as SNEGSKA (reference sequence). The CDR3 loop spans 11 amino acids.

The genes are TRBV7-6 and TRBJ2-7; unclear D gene. The germline V gene has CDR1 SGHVS and CDR2 FNYEAQ. V gave up 5 bases and J gave up 4 bases, with 9 bases separating them. The CDR3 length is 12 residues. CDR3 nucleotides: TGTGCCAGCAGCCGACCCCCTTACGAGCAGTACTTC. Its translation is CASSRPPYEQYF.

This chain joins TRBV19 and TRBJ2-2; D not resolved. Germline assignment: CDR1 LNHDA and CDR2 SQIVND (reference sequence). Trimming stripped 4 bases from V and 2 bases from J, with 8 bases between. The CDR3 is 14 residues long. CDR3 nucleotides: TGTGCCAGTAGTAAGCCAGAAAACACCGGGGAGCTGTTTTTT. Translated, it gives CASSKPENTGELFF.

The chain employs TRBV13 and TRBJ1-6; D is uncertain. The CDR3 has 14 residues. The V gene lost 5 bases and the J gene lost 0 bases, with 5 bases spanning the gap. CDR1 is PRHDT, CDR2 FYEKMQ, per germline (reference sequence). In DNA form, the CDR3 reads TGTGCCAGCAGCAGGGCCTCCTATAATTCACCCCTCCACTTT. Amino acid sequence: CASSRASYNSPLHF.

The chain employs TRBV28 and TRBJ1-1, with a tentative D call TRBD1 (5 bases). The CDR3 runs to 15 residues. The ends were cut back, 5 bases at V and 2 bases at J, with 15 bases in the middle. Looked up from germline, CDR1 is MDHEN and CDR2 is SYDVKM. The CDR3 DNA reads TGTGCCAGCAGTGTTTATCAGGGACCAAACACTGAAGCTTTCTTT. This gives the protein CASSVYQGPNTEAFF.

The chain carries TRBV18 and TRBJ2-5, with 9 bases that match TRBD2. The germline V gene has CDR1 KGHSH and CDR2 LQKENI. The V and J ends lost 2 bases and 2 bases, in that order; junction bases with no gene match: 12. This CDR3 spans 18 amino acids. The DNA of the CDR3 is TGTGCCAGCTCACCAAGAGCGTCAAAGGCGGGAGGGCAAGAGACCCAGTACTTC. Protein sequence: CASSPRASKAGGQETQYF.

The V gene is TRBV15, the J gene TRBJ2-4; D remains ambiguous. Looked up from germline, CDR1 is LNHNV and CDR2 is YYDKDF (reference sequence). The CDR3 runs to 13 residues. Trimming took 0 bases from V and 5 from J, leaving 5 bases between them. The CDR3 DNA reads TGTGCCACCAGCAGAGATAGGGAAAACATTCAGTACTTC. It is translated as CATSRDRENIQYF.

The chain joins TRBV19 to TRBJ2-1; D gene uncertain. Per the germline V gene, CDR1 is LNHDA and CDR2 is SQIVND (reference sequence). This CDR3 has 14 amino acids. The V gene lost 2 bases and the J gene lost 10 bases, with 15 bases spanning the gap. CDR3 loop: CASSIRKELAEQFF. The DNA for the CDR3 is TGTGCCAGTAGTATAAGGAAGGAGCTCGCCGAGCAGTTCTTC.

The chain couples TRBV7-2 to TRBJ2-2; D is ambiguous. Germline V gene sequence: CDR1 SGHTA, CDR2 FQGNSA. This CDR3 contains 16 residues. Trimming cost V 5 bases and J 0 bases, with 13 bases left between them. The CDR3 DNA is TGTGCCAGCAGCCCGGACGGTAACACGAACACCGGGGAGCTGTTTTTT. This encodes CASSPDGNTNTGELFF.

The V gene is TRBV9, the J gene TRBJ2-3; D unresolved. V shed 0 bases and J shed 5 bases, with 4 bases lying between them. The CDR3 sequence is 12 residues long. The V gene's germline CDR1 is SGDLS and CDR2 YYNGEE. Here the CDR3 reads CASSVDVDTQYF. DNA of the CDR3: TGTGCCAGCAGCGTAGATGTAGATACGCAGTATTTT.

J is TRBJ2-5 and V is TRBV5-6; 8 bases map to TRBD1. Germline values: CDR1 SGHDT, CDR2 YYEEEE. The CDR3 consists of 15 residues. V trimming: 0 bases; J trimming: 1 base; junction bases outside the gene matches: 2. This CDR3 is CASSLVGQAQETQYF. CDR3 nucleotides: TGTGCCAGCAGCTTGGTGGGACAGGCCCAAGAGACCCAGTACTTC.

The CDR3 sequence is CASSQELNPLAGERFF. The CDR3 region has the DNA TGCGCCAGCAGCCAAGAACTTAACCCTTTAGCGGGAGAGAGGTTCTTC. This chain joins TRBV4-3 and TRBJ2-1, with 9 nucleotides matching TRBD2. Trimming cost V 0 bases and J 15 bases; bases outside gene matches: 15. This CDR3 comprises 16 residues. In germline, CDR1 is LGHNA, CDR2 YSLEER.

The chain uses TRBV6-5 and TRBJ1-3; D is unclear. Between the trimmed V and J ends, which lost 4 bases and 4 bases, there was a span of 11 bases. The CDR3 is made up of 14 amino acids. Germline CDR1 and CDR2: MNHEY and SVGAGI. The CDR3 reads CASSSRVPGNTIYF. In DNA form, the CDR3 reads TGTGCCAGCAGTTCAAGGGTTCCCGGAAACACCATATATTTT.

The chain couples TRBV18 to TRBJ2-6, with D perhaps TRBD2 (6 bases). Germline lookup yields CDR1 KGHSH and CDR2 LQKENI. Trimming removed 6 bases at V and 0 bases at J, with 15 bases between. There are 17 residues in the CDR3. The DNA of the CDR3 is TGTGCCAGCTCTGCCAGGGAGGTGTACTCTGGGGCCAACGTCCTGACTTTC. Translated, it gives CASSAREVYSGANVLTF.